The clone carrying this T cell receptor beta chain was seen more than once but under ten times. The sample belongs to a study of blood T cell repertoires in COVID-19. This CDR3 spans 13 amino acids. Trimming took 4 bases from V and 8 from J, leaving 10 bases between them. Germline CDR1 reads SGHRS; CDR2 reads YFSETQ. Sequenced by immunoSEQ multiplex PCR; TCRdb stores in-frame clones only, minus some. The sample has roughly 320,000 clones, around 87% seen once; the top ten hold 1% to 1.5%. This clonotype was obtained from a man aged 65 to 79 with acute or convalescent COVID-19. The sequencing sample was made of peripheral blood. The chain recombines TRBV5-1 with TRBJ1-6; the D is unclear. CDR3 nucleotide sequence: TGCGCCAGCAGCCTAAAGATAGATTCACCCCTCCACTTT. It encodes CASSLKIDSPLHF.